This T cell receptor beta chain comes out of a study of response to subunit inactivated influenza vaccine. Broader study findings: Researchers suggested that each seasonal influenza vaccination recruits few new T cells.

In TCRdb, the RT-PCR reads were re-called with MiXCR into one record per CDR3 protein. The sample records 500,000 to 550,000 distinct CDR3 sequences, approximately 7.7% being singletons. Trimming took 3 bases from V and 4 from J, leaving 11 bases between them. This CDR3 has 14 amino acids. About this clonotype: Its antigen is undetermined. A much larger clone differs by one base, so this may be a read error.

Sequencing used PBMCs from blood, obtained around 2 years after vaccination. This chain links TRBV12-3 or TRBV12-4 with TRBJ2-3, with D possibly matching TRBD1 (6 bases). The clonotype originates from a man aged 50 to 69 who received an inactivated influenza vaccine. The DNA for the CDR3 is TGTGCCAGCAGTTTGGAAAGGGGGTCAGATACGCAGTATTTT. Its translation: CASSLERGSDTQYF.